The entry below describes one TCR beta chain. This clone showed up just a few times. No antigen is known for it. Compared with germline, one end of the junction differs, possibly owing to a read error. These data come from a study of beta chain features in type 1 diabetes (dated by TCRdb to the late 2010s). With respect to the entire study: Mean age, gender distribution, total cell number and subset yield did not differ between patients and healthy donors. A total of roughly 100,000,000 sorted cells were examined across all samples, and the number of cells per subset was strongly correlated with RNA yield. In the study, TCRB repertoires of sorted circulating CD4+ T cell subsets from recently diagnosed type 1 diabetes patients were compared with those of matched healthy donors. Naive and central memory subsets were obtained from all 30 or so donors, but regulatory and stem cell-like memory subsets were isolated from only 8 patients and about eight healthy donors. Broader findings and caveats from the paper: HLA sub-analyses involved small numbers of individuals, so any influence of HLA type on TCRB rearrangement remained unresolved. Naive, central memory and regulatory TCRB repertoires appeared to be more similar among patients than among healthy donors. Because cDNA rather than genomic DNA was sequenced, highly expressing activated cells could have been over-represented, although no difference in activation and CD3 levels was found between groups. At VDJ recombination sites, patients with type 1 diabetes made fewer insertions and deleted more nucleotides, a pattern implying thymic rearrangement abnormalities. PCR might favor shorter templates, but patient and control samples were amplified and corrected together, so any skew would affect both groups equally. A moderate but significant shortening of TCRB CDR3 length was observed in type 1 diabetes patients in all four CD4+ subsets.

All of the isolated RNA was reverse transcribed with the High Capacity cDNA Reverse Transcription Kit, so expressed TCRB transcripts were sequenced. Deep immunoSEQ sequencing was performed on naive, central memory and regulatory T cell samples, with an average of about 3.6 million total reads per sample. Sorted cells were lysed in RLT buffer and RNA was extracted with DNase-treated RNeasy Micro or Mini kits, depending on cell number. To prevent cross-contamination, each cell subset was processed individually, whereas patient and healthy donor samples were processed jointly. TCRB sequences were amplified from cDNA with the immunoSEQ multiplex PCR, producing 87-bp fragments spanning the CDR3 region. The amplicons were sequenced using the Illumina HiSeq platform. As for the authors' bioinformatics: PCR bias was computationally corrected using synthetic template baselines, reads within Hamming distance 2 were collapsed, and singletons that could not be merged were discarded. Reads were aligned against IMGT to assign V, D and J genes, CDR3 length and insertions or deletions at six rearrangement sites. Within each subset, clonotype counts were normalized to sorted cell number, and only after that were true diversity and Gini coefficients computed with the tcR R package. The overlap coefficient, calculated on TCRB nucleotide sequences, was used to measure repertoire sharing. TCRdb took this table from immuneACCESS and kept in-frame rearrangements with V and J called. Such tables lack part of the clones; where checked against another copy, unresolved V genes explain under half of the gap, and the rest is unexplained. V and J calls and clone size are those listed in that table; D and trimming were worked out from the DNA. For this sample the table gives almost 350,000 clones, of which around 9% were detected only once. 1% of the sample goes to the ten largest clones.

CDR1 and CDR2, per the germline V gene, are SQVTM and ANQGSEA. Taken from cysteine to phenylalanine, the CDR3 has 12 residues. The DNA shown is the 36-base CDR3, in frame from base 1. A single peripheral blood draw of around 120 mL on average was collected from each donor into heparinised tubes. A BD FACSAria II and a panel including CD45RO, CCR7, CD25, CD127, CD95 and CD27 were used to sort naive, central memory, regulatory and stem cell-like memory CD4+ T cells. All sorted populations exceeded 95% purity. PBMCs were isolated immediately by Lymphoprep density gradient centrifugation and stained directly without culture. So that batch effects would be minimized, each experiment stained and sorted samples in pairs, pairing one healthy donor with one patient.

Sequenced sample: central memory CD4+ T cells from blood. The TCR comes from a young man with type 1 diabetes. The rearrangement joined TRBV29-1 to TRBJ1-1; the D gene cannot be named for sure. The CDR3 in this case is CSGGPRHTEAFF. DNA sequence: TGCAGCGGCGGACCCCGCCACACCGAAGCTTTCTTT.